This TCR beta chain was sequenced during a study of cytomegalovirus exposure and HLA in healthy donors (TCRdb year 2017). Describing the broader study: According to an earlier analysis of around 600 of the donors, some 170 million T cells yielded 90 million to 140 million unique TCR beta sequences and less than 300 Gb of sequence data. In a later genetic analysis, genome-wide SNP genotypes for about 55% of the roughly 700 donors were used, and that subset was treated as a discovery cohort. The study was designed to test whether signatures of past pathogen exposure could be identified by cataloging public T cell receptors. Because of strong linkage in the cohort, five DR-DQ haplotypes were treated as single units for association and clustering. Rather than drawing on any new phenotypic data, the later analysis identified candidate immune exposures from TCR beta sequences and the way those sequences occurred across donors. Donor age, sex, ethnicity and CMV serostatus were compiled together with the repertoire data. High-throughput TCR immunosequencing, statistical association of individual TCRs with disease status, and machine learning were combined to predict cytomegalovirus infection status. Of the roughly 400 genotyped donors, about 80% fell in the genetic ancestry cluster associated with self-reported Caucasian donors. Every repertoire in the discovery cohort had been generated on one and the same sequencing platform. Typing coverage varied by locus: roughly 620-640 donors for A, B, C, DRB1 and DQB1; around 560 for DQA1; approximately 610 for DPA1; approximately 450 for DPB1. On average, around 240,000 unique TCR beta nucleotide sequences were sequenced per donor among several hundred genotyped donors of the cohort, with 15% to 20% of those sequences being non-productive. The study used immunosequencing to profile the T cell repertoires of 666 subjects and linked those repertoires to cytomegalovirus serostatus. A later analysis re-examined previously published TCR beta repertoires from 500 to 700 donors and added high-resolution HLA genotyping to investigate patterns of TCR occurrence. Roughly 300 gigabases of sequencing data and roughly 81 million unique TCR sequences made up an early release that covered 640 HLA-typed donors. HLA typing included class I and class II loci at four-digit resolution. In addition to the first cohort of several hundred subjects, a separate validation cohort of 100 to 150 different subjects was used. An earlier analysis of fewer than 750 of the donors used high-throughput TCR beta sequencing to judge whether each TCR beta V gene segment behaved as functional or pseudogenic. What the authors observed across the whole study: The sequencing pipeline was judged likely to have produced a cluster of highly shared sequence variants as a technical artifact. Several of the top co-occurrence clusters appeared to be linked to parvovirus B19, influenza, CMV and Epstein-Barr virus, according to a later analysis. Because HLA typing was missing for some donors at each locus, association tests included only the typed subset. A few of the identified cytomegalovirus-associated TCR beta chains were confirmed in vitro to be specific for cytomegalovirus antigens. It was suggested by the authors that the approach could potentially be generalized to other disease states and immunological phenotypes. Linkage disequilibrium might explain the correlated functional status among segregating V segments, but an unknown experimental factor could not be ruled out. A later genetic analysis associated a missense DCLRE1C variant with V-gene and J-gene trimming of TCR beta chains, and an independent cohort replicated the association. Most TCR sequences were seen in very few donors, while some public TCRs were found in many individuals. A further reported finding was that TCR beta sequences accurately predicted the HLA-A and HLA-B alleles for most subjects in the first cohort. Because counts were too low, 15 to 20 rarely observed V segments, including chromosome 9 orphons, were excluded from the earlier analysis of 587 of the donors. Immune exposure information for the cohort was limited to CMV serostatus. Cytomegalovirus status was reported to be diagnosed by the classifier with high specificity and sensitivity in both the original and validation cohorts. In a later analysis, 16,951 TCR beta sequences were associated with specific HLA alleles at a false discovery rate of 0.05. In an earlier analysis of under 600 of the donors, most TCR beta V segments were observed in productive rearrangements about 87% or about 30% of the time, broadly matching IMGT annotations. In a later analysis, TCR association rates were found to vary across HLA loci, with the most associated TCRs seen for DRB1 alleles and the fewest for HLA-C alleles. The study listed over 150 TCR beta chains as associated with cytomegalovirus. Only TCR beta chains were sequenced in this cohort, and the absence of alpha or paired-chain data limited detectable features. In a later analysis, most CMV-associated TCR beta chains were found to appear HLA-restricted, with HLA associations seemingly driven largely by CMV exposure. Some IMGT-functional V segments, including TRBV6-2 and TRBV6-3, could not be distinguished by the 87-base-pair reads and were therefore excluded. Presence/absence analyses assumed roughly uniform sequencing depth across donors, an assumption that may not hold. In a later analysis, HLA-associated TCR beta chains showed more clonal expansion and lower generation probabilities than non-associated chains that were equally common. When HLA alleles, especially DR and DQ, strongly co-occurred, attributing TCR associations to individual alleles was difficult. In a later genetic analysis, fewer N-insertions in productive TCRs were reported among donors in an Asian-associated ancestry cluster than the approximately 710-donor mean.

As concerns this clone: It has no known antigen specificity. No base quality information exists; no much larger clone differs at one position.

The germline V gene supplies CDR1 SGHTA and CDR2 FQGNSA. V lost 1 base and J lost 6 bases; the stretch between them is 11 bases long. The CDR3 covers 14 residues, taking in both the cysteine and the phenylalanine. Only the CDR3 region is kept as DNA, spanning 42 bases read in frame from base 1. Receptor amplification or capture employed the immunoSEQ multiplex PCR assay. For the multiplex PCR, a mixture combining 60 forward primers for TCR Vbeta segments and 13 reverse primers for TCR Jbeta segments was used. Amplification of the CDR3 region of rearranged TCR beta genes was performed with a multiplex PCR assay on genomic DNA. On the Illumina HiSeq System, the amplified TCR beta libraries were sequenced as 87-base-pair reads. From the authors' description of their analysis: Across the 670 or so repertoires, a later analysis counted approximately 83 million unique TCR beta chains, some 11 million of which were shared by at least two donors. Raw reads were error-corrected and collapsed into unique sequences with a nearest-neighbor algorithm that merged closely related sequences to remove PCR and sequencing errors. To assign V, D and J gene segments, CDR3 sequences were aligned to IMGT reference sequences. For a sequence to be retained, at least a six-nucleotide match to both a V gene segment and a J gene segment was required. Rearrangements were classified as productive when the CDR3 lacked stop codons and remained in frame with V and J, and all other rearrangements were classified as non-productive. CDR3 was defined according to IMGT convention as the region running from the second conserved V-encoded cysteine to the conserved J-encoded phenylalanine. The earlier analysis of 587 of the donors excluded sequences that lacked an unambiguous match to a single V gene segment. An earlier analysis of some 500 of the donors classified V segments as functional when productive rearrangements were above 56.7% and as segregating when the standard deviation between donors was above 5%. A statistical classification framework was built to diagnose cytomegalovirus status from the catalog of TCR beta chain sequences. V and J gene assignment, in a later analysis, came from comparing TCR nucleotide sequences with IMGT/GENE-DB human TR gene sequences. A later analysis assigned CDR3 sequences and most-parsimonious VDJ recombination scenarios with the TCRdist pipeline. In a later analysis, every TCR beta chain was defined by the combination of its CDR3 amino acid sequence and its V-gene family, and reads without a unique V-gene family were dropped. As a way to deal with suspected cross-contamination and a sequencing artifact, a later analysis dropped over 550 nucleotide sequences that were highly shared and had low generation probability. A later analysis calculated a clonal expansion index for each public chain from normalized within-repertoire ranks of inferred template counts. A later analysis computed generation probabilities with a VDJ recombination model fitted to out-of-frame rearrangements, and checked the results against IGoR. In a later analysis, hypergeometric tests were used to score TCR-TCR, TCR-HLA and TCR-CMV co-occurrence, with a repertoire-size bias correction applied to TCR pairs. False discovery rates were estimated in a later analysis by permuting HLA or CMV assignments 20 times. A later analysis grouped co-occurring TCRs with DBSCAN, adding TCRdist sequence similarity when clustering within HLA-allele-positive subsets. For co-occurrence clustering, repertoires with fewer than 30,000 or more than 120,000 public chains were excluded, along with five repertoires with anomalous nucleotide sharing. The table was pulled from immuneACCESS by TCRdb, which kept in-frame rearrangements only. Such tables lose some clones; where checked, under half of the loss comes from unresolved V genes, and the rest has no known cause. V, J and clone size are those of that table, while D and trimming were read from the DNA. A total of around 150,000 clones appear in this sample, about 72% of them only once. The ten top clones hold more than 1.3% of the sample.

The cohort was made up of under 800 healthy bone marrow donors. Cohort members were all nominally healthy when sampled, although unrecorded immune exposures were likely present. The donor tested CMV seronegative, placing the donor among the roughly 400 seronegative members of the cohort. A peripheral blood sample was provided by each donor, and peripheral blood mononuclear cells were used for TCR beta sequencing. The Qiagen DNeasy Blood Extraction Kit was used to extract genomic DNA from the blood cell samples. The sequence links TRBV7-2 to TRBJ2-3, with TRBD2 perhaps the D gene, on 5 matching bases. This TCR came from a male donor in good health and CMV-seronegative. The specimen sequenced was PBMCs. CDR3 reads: CASSLGLEVDTQYF. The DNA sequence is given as TGTGCCAGCAGCTTAGGGCTGGAGGTCGATACGCAGTATTTT.